This T cell receptor beta chain was documented in a study of blood T cell repertoires in COVID-19. Looking at the study overall: COVID-19 samples collected from the United States, Italy and Spain covered acute and convalescent phases. T cells, B-cell-depleted T cells, or PBMCs supplied cDNA or gDNA.

In the source study's methods: Amplified reference gene primers provided the basis for estimating nucleated cell counts. Clones were sequenced by immunoSEQ multiplex PCR, and TCRdb holds only the in-frame ones, with some missing. V and J calls and clone size come straight from that table; D and trimming were deduced from the DNA. The table lists 250,000 or so clones, around nine tenths of them singletons, with over 8% in the top ten. Looked up from germline, CDR1 is LNHDA and CDR2 is SQIVND (reference sequence). Trimming shortened V by 7 bases and J by 10 bases, and 14 bases separated the two germline ends. This CDR3 spans 13 amino acids.

The V gene is TRBV19, the J gene TRBJ1-6, with a tentative D call TRBD1 (6 bases). The sequence was collected from a man aged 35-49 years with active or convalescent COVID-19. Sequences were obtained from peripheral blood. CDR3 region: CASNLGQKSPLHF. Written as DNA, the CDR3 is TGTGCCAGTAACCTAGGACAGAAGTCACCCCTCCACTTT.